The 2 T cell receptor beta chains below come from one sample, sequenced in a study of T cell repertoires in cytomegalovirus infection. TCRdb recomputed calls from the reads with MiXCR, one row per CDR3 protein. The repertoire holds hundreds of thousands of distinct CDR3 sequences, with 17% as singletons. The sample consisted of PBMCs. The origin of the receptors is a human donor in good health (CMV status not recorded). Some clones in this sample may be carry-over from other donors' samples.

This clonotype has ten or more counts. The V call is TRBV15, the J call TRBJ1-5, with no clear D. Per the germline V gene, CDR1 is LNHNV and CDR2 is YYDKDF (reference sequence). V lost 3 bases, J lost 4 bases, and 7 bases lay in between. The CDR3 covers 13 residues. The CDR3 reads CATSSVGNQPQHF. In DNA form, the CDR3 reads TGTGCCACCAGCAGTGTTGGAAATCAGCCCCAGCATTTT.

In this sample, this clonotype turned up many times. The gene calls are TRBV12-3 or TRBV12-4 and TRBJ1-5, with 11 bases lining up with TRBD1. V lost 6 bases to trimming and J lost 9 bases; unmatched junction nucleotides: 4. This CDR3 comprises 13 residues. CDR3 protein: CASSFGTGGPQHF. CDR3 sequence (DNA): TGTGCCAGCAGCTTCGGGACAGGGGGGCCCCAGCATTTT.